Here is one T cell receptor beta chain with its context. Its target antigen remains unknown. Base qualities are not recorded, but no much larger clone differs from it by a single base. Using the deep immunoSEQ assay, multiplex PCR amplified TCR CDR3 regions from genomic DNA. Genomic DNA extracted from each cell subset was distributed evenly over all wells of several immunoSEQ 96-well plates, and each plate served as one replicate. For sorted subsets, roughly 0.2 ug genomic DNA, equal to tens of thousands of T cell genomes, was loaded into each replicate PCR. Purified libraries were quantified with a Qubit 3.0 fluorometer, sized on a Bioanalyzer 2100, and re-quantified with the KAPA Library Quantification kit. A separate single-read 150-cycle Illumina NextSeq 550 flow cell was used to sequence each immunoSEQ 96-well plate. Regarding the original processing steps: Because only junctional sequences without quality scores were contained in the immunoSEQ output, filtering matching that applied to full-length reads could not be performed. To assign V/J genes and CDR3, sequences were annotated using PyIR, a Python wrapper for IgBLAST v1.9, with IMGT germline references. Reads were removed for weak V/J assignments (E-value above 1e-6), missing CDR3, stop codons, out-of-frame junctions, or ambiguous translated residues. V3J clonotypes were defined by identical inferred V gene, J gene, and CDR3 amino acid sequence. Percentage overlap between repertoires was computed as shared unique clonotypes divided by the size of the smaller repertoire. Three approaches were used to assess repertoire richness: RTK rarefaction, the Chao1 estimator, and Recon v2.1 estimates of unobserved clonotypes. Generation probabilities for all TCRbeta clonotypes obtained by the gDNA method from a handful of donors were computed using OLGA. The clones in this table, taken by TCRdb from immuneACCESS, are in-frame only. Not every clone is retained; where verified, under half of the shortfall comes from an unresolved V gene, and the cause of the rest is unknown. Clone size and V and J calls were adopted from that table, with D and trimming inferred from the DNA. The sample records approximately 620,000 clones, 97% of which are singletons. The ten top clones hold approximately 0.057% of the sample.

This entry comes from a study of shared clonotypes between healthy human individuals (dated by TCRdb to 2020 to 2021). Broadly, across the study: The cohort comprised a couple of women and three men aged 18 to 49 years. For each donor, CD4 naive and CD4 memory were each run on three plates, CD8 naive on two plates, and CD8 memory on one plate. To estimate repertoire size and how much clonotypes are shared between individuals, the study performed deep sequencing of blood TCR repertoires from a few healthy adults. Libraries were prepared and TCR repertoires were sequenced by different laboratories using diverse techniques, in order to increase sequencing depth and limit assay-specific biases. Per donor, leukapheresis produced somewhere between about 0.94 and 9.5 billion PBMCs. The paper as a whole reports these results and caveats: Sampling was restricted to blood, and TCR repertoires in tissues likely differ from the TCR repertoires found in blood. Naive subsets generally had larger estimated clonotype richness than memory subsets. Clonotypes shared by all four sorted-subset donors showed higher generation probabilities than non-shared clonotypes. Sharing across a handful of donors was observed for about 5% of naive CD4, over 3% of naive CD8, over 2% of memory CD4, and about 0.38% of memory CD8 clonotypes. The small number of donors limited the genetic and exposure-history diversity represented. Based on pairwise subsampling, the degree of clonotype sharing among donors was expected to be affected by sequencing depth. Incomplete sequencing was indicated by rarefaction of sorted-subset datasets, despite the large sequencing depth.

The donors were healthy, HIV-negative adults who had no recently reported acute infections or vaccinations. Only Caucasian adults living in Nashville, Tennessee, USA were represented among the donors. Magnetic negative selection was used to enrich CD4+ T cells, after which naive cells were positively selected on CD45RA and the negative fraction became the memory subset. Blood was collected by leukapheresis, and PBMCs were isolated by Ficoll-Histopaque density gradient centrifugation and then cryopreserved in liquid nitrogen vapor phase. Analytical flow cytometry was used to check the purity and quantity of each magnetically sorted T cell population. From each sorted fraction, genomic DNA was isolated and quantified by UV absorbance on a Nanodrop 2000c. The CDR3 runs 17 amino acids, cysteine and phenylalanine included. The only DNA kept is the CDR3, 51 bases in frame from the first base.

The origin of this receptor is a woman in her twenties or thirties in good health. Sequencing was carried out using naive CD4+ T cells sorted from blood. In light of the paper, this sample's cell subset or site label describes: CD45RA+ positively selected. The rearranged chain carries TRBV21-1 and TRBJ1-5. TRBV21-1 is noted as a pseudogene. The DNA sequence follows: TGTGCCAGCGATCTTAGAACCGTGGGGAACCTAAATCAGCCCCAGCATTTT. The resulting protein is CASDLRTVGNLNQPQHF.